The source of this T cell receptor delta chain is a study of γδ T cells in repeated Plasmodium falciparum infection. About the research overall: Four controlled malaria infections with P. falciparum NF54 spanned 644 days. Malian gammadelta TCRs were studied during no-transmission periods and across acute malaria episodes. Study-level points and caveats: Vdelta2-negative gammadelta repertoires, largely Vdelta1+, seemingly showed infection-driven waves of new clonal selection.

TCRdb reanalyzed the multiplex PCR reads using CATT. The sample consists of around 86,000 delta-chain clones, more than 1.4% of them appearing once. The table lists this clone with many counts. The antigen remains undetermined. At the DNA level, this CDR3 is encoded by other sequences in the same sample as well. Gammadelta T cells were flow-sorted from PBMC into Vgamma9/Vdelta2+ and Vdelta2-negative populations for bulk analysis. This CDR3 contains 19 residues. Germline CDR1 TSWWSYY, CDR2 QGS. The ends lost 3 bases at V and 8 bases at J; junction bases unmatched: 22. The sample comprised gamma-delta T cells from blood. The chain uses TRDV1 and TRDJ1; 9 positions match TRDD3. The TCR originated in a pool of human donors (malaria-infected and uninfected, not separated). CDR3 sequence reads: CALGDTFPTITGGSHKLIF. For the CDR3, the DNA is TGTGCTCTTGGGGACACTTTTCCTACTATAACTGGGGGAAGTCACAAACTCATCTTT.